This T cell receptor (beta chain) is from a study of T-cell memory formation after mild COVID-19. The study's findings and limits: Shrinking CD4+ clones resided mostly in CM and EM, and CD8+ ones in EMRA.

In the case of this clonotype: What it binds is unknown.

TCRdb re-derived calls from the 5' RACE reads in MiXCR, one entry per CDR3 protein. The table has just under 350,000 distinct CDR3 sequences, over 10% seen once. Trimming left V 2 bases short and J 1 base short, with 12 bases between. The CDR3 loop spans 15 amino acids. The specimen was PBMCs or a T cell subset sorted from them (not recorded which). The genes are TRBV12-3 or TRBV12-4 and TRBJ2-7; D uncertain. This TCR derives from a man aged 18 to 29 who had mild COVID-19 (a few samples of this study predate the infection). Cell type and time point are not known. The CDR3: CASSLSPDGSYEQYV. In nucleotides, the CDR3 is TGTGCCAGCAGTTTATCCCCGGACGGGTCCTACGAGCAGTACGTC.